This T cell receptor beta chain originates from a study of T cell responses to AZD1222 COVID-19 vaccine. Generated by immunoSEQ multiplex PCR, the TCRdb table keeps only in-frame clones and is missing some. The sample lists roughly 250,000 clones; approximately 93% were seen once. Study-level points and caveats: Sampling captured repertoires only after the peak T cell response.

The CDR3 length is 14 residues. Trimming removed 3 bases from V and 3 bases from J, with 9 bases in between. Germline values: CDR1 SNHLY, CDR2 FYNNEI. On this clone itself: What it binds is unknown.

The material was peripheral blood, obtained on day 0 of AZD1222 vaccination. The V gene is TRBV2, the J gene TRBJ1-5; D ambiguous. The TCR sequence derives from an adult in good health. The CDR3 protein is CASSDKALNQPQHF. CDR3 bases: TGTGCCAGCAGTGATAAGGCTCTCAATCAGCCCCAGCATTTT.